This T cell receptor (beta chain) stems from a study of early T cells in non-severe SARS-CoV-2 infection. Study in general: Sequencing input comprised bulk RNA from unsorted whole blood; chain pairing was not available. Study-level findings and limits: Anti-spike CD8 responses were favored in VDJdb matching, and private and CD4 specificities were missed.

The CDR3 has 13 amino acids. Unique molecular identifier tags were affixed to discrete cDNA molecules. From the 5' RACE reads, TCRdb called clonotypes with MiXCR, one entry per CDR3 protein. This sample has tens of thousands of distinct CDR3 sequences, with approximately 4% found just once. The table lists this clonotype with many counts. Its cognate antigen is unknown. One end of the junction fails to match germline, which may point to a read error. The chain combines TRBV12-3 or TRBV12-4 with TRBJ2-7; the D gene could be TRBD1 or TRBD2 (5 bases each). Sequenced material: whole blood. The clonotype originates from an adult who was a healthcare worker with PCR-confirmed SARS-CoV-2 infection or an uninfected control (not recorded which). The CDR3 region is CASSFRGSHEQYF. CDR3 bases: TGTGCCAGCAGTTTCCGGGGCTCCCACGAGCAGTACTTC.